The clone carrying this T cell receptor beta chain was seen at least ten times. Its matching antigen is unknown. Libraries of TCR beta came from quantitative 5'-RACE with molecular barcodes. MiXCR was run by TCRdb on the 5' RACE reads, yielding one entry per CDR3 protein. The sample records some 150,000 distinct CDR3 sequences, 9.5% to 12% being singletons. The CDR3 consists of 14 residues. V lost 3 bases, J lost 3 bases, and 3 bases stayed unmatched. CDR1 and CDR2 (germline): MNHNS, SASEGT. This entry is derived from a study of CD8 T cells in ankylosing spondylitis. General observations from the study: From matched ankylosing spondylitis synovial fluid, disease-linked clones were reportedly recovered at significantly enriched levels. In ankylosing spondylitis blood, a motif of seven to nine highly homologous TCR beta variants appeared characteristic.

V and J are TRBV6-1 and TRBJ2-7, with 9 bases identical to TRBD2. The sequence was collected from a female donor with ankylosing spondylitis or in good health (not recorded which). The sample consisted of blood, either unsorted or a sorted T cell fraction (not recorded which). CDR3 coding DNA: TGTGCCAGCAGTGAGAGCGGGGGGAGCTACGAGCAGTACTTC. Translating it yields CASSESGGSYEQYF.